This TCR beta chain was recorded in a study of shared clonotypes between healthy human individuals. Study-level points and caveats: Sharing across a few donors was seen in around 5% of naive CD4 clonotypes.

A CD45RA-negative memory subset and a CD45RA+ naive subset were separated from the CD4+ cells. Per the original methods: In the immunoSEQ data, sequences were junction-only and lacked quality scores, so filtering differed. Produced via immunoSEQ multiplex PCR; TCRdb's table is partial and in-frame only. The V and J calls and clone size were taken over from that table, and D and trimming were inferred from the DNA. The sample contains roughly 1 million clones, around 82% of which appear only once. This CDR3 region has 14 residues. V lost 0 bases and J lost 6, with 10 bases in between. The germline V gene has CDR1 MNHEY and CDR2 SVGAGI. As regards this clone: The antigen is unknown.

This clonotype was sampled from a man aged 18 to 35 in good health. Some clones in this sample may be carry-over from other donors' samples. The chain joins TRBV6-5 to TRBJ2-3; a weak D match, TRBD2 (6 bases). Specimen: memory CD4+ T cells from PBMCs. Described subset: CD45RA-negative fraction. The CDR3 region is CASSYSPGRDTQYF. DNA for the CDR3: TGTGCCAGCAGTTACTCGCCAGGGAGGGATACGCAGTATTTT.